A single sample is the source of the 25 T cell receptor beta chains below, sequenced in a study of T cell clones after liver transplantation. The assay was immunoSEQ multiplex PCR, and TCRdb's table has in-frame clones only and misses some. Of some 9,000 clones in the sample, 60% to 80% were seen once. Specimen: CD8+ T cells from blood, collected before liver transplant. These receptors came from a human donor who received a liver transplant.

V usage is TRBV7-9 and J usage is TRBJ1-2; no reliable D call. The CDR3 extends over 16 amino acids. CDR1 is SEHNR, CDR2 FQNEAQ, per germline (reference sequence). Trimming removed 0 bases from V and 1 base from J, with 12 bases in between. The CDR3 spells CASSLAVANYNYGYTF. The CDR3 DNA reads TGTGCCAGCAGCTTAGCGGTAGCCAACTATAACTATGGCTACACCTTC.

The DNA for the CDR3 is TGTGCCAGCAGCCAACTGGGGGCCAACGTCCTGACTTTC. Protein product: CASSQLGANVLTF. The genes are TRBV4-2 and TRBJ2-6, with no clear D. Germline-derived CDR1 and CDR2 are LGHNA and YNFKEQ. Trimming left V 2 bases short and J 4 bases short, with 3 bases between. This CDR3 contains 13 residues.

This clone was observed once. The chain carries TRBV29-1 and TRBJ2-7; D unclear. CDR3 size: 14 residues. The V gene's germline CDR1 is SQVTM and CDR2 ANQGSEA. Trimming shortened V by 3 bases and J by 7 bases, and 19 bases separated the two germline ends. CDR3 in DNA: TGCAGCGTTGATTTTGACGGTTTCGGTAGGGAGCAGTACTTC. As protein: CSVDFDGFGREQYF.

The chain combines TRBV27 with TRBJ2-1, with D possibly TRBD2 on 6 matching bases. The ends were cut back, 9 bases at V and 0 bases at J, with 9 bases in the middle. Germline CDR1 is MNHEY and CDR2 is SMNVEV (reference sequence). This CDR3 comprises 13 residues. CDR3 sequence (DNA): TGTGCCAGTAGCGGCAGCTCCTACAATGAGCAGTTCTTC. Protein product: CASSGSSYNEQFF.

The chain is built from TRBV2 and TRBJ2-7; 10 bases line up with TRBD2. Looked up from germline, CDR1 is SNHLY and CDR2 is FYNNEI. The length of the CDR3 is 16 residues. J lost 1 base, V lost 0 bases, and 3 bases had no gene match. The DNA of the CDR3 is TGTGCCAGCAGTGAAGCCACTAGCGGGGCATCCTACGAGCAGTACTTC. Translating it yields CASSEATSGASYEQYF.

In this sample, this clone turned up once. The chain links TRBV19 to TRBJ2-7; D is uncertain. CDR1 and CDR2 from the germline V gene are LNHDA and SQIVND (reference sequence). Between the trimmed V and J ends, which lost 3 bases and 1 base, there was a span of 10 bases. The CDR3 totals 14 residues. CDR3 residues: CASSIEASSYEQYF. The CDR3 DNA follows: TGTGCCAGTAGTATCGAGGCTAGTTCCTACGAGCAGTACTTC.

The chain combines TRBV6-1 with TRBJ2-5, with D uncertain. CDR3 length: 17 amino acids. CDR1 and CDR2 from the germline V gene are MNHNS and SASEGT. The germline V and J ends were trimmed by 3 bases and 5 bases, with 22 bases remaining between them. CDR3: CASSDGPRIIVDETQYF. The CDR3 DNA reads as TGTGCCAGCAGTGACGGTCCAAGGATCATCGTCGACGAGACCCAGTACTTC.

The chain carries TRBV7-7 and TRBJ2-5; 9 bases map to TRBD2. The CDR3 length is 16 residues. The V and J ends lost 3 bases and 5 bases, in that order; junction bases with no gene match: 10. CDR1 and CDR2 from the germline V gene are SSHAT and FNYEAQ (reference sequence). The CDR3 DNA reads TGTGCCAGCAGCTTGGGCGGGGGGGCCCGAGCGGAGACCCAGTACTTC. This encodes CASSLGGGARAETQYF.

Comments on this clone: The conserved phenylalanine or tryptophan is not found at the CDR3 terminus, so this likely reflects a read error. The V call is TRBV11-1, the J call TRBJ1-1, with unresolved D. V lost 4 bases, J lost 4 bases, and 16 bases lay in between. CDR1 and CDR2 from the germline V gene are SGHAT and FQDESV (reference sequence). This CDR3 is built from 15 residues. The CDR3 DNA follows: TGTGCCAGCAGCTACCTGGGGTCCCCTGCCACTGAAGCTTTCCTT. Protein product: CASSYLGSPATEAFL.

The rearrangement uses TRBV21-1 and TRBJ2-3; the table's TRBD2 call for D was not verified on the DNA. TRBV21-1 is a known pseudogene. The CDR3 contains 15 residues. The CDR3 spells CASSKEAGGPDTQYF. The CDR3 DNA reads TGTGCCAGCAGCAAAGAGGCGGGAGGCCCGGATACGCAGTATTTT.

The chain has TRBV9 and TRBJ1-3, with TRBD1 as a possible D gene (5 bases). The germline V gene has CDR1 SGDLS and CDR2 YYNGEE. V was shortened by 4 bases and J by 5 bases, with 13 bases between the two germline ends. This CDR3 has 14 residues. CDR3 in DNA: TGTGCCAGCAGCCCCTCGGGGGGGAGAAACACCATATATTTT. Translation: CASSPSGGRNTIYF.

The chain combines TRBV9 with TRBJ2-5, with 8 bases matching TRBD2. Germline CDR1 SGDLS, CDR2 YYNGEE. The CDR3 extends over 14 amino acids. V was clipped by 3 bases and J by 2 bases; unmatched bases: 3. CDR3 residues: CASSAGGAQETQYF. In DNA, the CDR3 is TGTGCCAGCAGCGCCGGGGGGGCACAAGAGACCCAGTACTTC.

The chain is built from TRBV27 and TRBJ2-3; weak D call: TRBD2 (5 bases). Germline CDR1 reads MNHEY; CDR2 reads SMNVEV (reference sequence). The ends were cut back, 4 bases at V and 0 bases at J, with 14 bases in the middle. The CDR3 length is 16 residues. The CDR3 protein is CASSSGGHTSTDTQYF. The CDR3 DNA is TGTGCCAGCAGTTCTGGAGGTCATACTAGCACAGATACGCAGTATTTT.

This chain joins TRBV5-5 and TRBJ1-1; D is ambiguous. V lost 6 bases to trimming and J lost 1 base, with 19 bases between them. The CDR3 covers 16 residues. Germline-derived CDR1 and CDR2 are SGHKS and YYEKEE (reference sequence). CDR3 protein: CASIDLRRGRNTEAFF. As DNA, the CDR3 is TGTGCCAGCATCGACCTTAGACGGGGAAGGAACACTGAAGCTTTCTTT.

The rearrangement joins TRBV10-3 to TRBJ2-2; D not certain. The germline V and J ends were trimmed by 9 bases and 0 bases, with 8 bases remaining between them. The germline gives CDR1 ENHRY, CDR2 SYGVKD. The CDR3 consists of 13 residues. The CDR3 here is CAIGLPNTGELFF. The DNA of the CDR3 is TGTGCCATAGGCCTCCCGAACACCGGGGAGCTGTTTTTT.

This clone was counted once. V is TRBV9 and J is TRBJ1-3; unclear D gene. The CDR3 length is 15 residues. Trimming cost V 2 bases and J 0 bases, with 9 bases left between them. Germline V gene sequence: CDR1 SGDLS, CDR2 YYNGEE. The DNA of the CDR3 is TGTGCCAGCAGCGTCGAAGGATACTCTGGAAACACCATATATTTT. Translated, it gives CASSVEGYSGNTIYF.

This chain links TRBV27 with TRBJ1-2; 7 bases match TRBD1. Trimming removed 4 bases from V and 4 bases from J; junction bases left unmatched: 12. Germline V lookup: CDR1 MNHEY, CDR2 SMNVEV (reference sequence). The CDR3 totals 16 residues. The CDR3 loop reads CASSSTQGLGGYGYTF. CDR3 sequence (DNA): TGTGCCAGCAGTTCGACACAGGGGCTCGGCGGCTATGGCTACACCTTC.

The chain uses TRBV6-6 and TRBJ1-1; 7 bases line up with TRBD1. The CDR3 runs to 13 residues. Germline CDR1 is MNHNY and CDR2 is SVGAGI (reference sequence). The V segment lost 8 bases and the J segment 6 bases; nucleotides outside the gene matches: 9. CDR3 residues: CASVAQGIPEAFF. DNA for the CDR3: TGTGCCAGCGTAGCACAGGGGATACCTGAAGCTTTCTTT.

This chain uses TRBV10-3 with TRBJ1-1; D uncertain. The germline V and J ends were trimmed by 8 bases and 5 bases, with 6 bases remaining between them. Looked up from germline, CDR1 is ENHRY and CDR2 is SYGVKD. There are 10 residues in the CDR3. The CDR3 DNA reads as TGTGCCATCGGGGAAACTGAAGCTTTCTTT. It encodes CAIGETEAFF.

The CDR3 region is CASLAGGPRTGELFF. CDR3 DNA: TGTGCCAGTTTAGCGGGAGGGCCTCGCACCGGGGAGCTGTTTTTT. The rearrangement joins TRBV25-1 to TRBJ2-2, with 11 nucleotides matching TRBD2. The CDR3 contains 15 residues. V lost 9 bases and J lost 4; bases outside the gene matches: 7. Germline V gene sequence: CDR1 MGHDK, CDR2 SYGVNS.

This clone occurred a few times. The chain carries TRBV7-9 and TRBJ1-1; D perhaps matches TRBD1 (6 bases). The CDR3 is 11 residues long. Germline V gene lookup returns CDR1 SEHNR and CDR2 FQNEAQ (reference sequence). Deletions cut 9 bases from V and 10 bases from J, with 15 bases between. The CDR3 is CASVTGPLAFF. The CDR3 nucleotides are TGTGCCAGTGTCACAGGGCCGCTAGCTTTCTTT.

The chain uses TRBV5-6 and TRBJ2-4, with TRBD1 matching over 10 bases. CDR3 length equals 18 residues. The V gene end was trimmed by 0 bases and the J gene end by 0 bases; junction bases not matched to a gene: 6. CDR1 SGHDT and CDR2 YYEEEE come from the germline V gene. The CDR3 region is CASSLGGQGTLAKNIQYF. The DNA for the CDR3 is TGTGCCAGCAGCTTGGGGGGACAGGGGACCCTAGCCAAAAACATTCAGTACTTC.

This clone has just a few counts. This chain joins TRBV15 and TRBJ1-3; no firm D call. CDR1 and CDR2 from the germline V gene are LNHNV and YYDKDF (reference sequence). This CDR3 contains 16 residues. V gave up 6 bases and J gave up 4 bases, with 19 bases separating them. The CDR3 bases are TGTGCCACCAGGATGTTACTGGGAGGTCTCGGAAACACCATATATTTT. This sequence encodes CATRMLLGGLGNTIYF. The whole variable domain, remainder taken from reference TRBV15 and TRBJ1-3, is DAMVIQNPRYQVTQFGKPVTLSCSQTLNHNVMYWYQQKSSQAPKLLFHYYDKDFNNEADTPDNFQSRRPNTSFCFLDIRSPGLGDTAMYLCATRMLLGGLGNTIYFGEGSWLTVV.

The chain uses TRBV27 and TRBJ2-1, with 7 nucleotides matching TRBD1. Losses at the gene ends were 5 bases for V and 3 bases for J; bases not matched to a gene: 10. The CDR3 has 16 amino acids. Germline CDR1 MNHEY, CDR2 SMNVEV (reference sequence). The CDR3 region is CASSGKDRRYYNEQFF. The CDR3, as DNA: TGTGCCAGCAGTGGGAAGGACAGGAGATACTACAATGAGCAGTTCTTC.

In its sample, this clone was seen a few times. This rearrangement joins TRBV7-3 to TRBJ1-2; possibly TRBD1 for D (5 bases). Deletions cut 6 bases from V and 4 bases from J, with 21 bases between. This CDR3 region has 16 residues. Germline loops: CDR1 SGHTA, CDR2 FQGTGA. CDR3 sequence: CASSSMIAGVPYGYTF. CDR3 bases: TGTGCCAGCAGTTCTATGATTGCGGGGGTTCCCTATGGCTACACCTTC.